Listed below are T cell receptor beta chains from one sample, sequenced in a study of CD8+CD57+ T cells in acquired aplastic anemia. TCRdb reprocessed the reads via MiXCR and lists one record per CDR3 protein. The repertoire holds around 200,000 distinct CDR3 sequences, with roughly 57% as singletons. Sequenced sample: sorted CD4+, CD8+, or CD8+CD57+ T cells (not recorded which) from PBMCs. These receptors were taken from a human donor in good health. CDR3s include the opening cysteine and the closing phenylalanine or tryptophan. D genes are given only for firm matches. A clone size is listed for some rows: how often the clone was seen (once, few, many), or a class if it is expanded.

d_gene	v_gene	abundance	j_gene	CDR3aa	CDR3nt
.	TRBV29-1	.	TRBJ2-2	CSVKIGGTGELFF	TGCAGCGTTAAAATAGGGGGAACCGGGGAGCTGTTTTTT
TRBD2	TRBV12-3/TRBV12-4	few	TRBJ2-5	CASSIGPPSGMETQYF	TGTGCCAGTAGTATAGGCCCCCCTAGCGGGATGGAGACCCAGTACTTC
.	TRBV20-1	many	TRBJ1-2	CSAKDSYGYTF	TGCAGTGCCAAGGACAGCTATGGCTACACCTTC
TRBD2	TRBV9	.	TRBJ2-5	CASSPGLAAQETQYF	TGTGCCAGCAGCCCGGGACTAGCGGCACAAGAGACCCAGTACTTC
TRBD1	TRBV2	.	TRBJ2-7	CASSEGRDRGQQYF	TGTGCCAGCAGTGAGGGGAGGGACAGGGGGCAGCAGTACTTC
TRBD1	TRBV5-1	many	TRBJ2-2	CASSPGTGDGELFF	TGCGCCAGCAGCCCTGGGACAGGTGACGGGGAGCTGTTTTTT
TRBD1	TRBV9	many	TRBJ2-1	CASSVAGGGTGVYNEQFF	TGTGCCAGCAGCGTAGCGGGGGGGGGGACAGGGGTTTACAATGAGCAGTTCTTC
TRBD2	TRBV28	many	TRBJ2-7	CASSTGLAGSLYEQYF	TGTGCCAGCAGTACCGGACTAGCGGGTTCCCTATACGAGCAGTACTTC
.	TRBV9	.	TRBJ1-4	CASTPGLNEKLFF	TGTGCCAGCACCCCGGGCCTTAATGAAAAACTGTTTTTT
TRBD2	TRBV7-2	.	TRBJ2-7	CASSPSPLAGSYEQYF	TGTGCCAGCAGCCCCTCTCCACTAGCGGGGTCCTACGAGCAGTACTTC